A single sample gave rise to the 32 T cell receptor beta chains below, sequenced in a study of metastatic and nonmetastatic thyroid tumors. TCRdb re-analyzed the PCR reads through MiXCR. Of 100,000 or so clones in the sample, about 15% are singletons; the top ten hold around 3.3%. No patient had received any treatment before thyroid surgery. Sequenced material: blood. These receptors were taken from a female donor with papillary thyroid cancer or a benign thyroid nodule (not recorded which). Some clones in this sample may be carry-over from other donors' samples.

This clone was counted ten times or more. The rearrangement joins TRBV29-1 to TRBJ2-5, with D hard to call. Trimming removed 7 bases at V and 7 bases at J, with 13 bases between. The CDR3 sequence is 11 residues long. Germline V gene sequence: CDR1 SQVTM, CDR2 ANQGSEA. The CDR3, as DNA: TGCAGCGCCCCCCTCTTGGGGACCCAGTACTTC. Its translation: CSAPLLGTQYF.

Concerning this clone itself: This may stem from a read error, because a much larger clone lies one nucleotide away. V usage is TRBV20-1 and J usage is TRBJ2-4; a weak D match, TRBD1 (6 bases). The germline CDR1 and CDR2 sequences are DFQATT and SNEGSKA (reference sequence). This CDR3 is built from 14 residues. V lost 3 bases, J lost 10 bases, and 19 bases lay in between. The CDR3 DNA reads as TGCAGTGCTAGCCCCGGGTGGGGGCCTGGAATTCAGTACTTC. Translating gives CSASPGWGPGIQYF.

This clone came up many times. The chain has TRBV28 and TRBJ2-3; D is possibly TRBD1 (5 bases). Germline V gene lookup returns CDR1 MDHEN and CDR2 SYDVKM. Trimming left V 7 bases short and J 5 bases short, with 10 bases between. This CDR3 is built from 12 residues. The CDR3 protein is CASTTVGDTQYF. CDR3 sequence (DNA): TGTGCCAGCACGACAGTGGGAGATACGCAGTATTTT.

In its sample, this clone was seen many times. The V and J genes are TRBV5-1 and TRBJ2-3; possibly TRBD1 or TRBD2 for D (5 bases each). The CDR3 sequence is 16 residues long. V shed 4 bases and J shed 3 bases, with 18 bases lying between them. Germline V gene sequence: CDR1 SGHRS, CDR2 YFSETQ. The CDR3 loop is CASSPTRGDTTDTQYF. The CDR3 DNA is TGCGCCAGCAGCCCAACACGGGGCGATACTACAGATACGCAGTATTTT.

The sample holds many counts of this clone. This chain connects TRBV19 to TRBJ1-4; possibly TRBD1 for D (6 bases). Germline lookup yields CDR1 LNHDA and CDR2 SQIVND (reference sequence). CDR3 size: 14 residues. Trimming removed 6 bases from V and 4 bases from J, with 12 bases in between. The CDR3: CASRNRAINEKLFF. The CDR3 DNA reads TGTGCCAGTAGGAACAGGGCGATTAATGAAAAACTGTTTTTT.

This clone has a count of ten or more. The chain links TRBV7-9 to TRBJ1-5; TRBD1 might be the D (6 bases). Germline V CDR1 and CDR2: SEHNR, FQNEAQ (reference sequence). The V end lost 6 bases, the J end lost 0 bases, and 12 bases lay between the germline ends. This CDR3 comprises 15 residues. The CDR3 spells CASSSGQYSNQPQHF. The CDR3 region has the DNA TGTGCCAGCAGTTCTGGACAGTATAGCAATCAGCCCCAGCATTTT.

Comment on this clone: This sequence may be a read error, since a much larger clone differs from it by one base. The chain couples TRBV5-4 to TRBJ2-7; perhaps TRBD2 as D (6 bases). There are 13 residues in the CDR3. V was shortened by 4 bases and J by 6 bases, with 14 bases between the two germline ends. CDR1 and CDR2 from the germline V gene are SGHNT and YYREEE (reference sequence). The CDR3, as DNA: TGTGCCAGCAGCCCTTGGGAGGTAGGCGAGCAGTACTTC. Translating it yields CASSPWEVGEQYF.

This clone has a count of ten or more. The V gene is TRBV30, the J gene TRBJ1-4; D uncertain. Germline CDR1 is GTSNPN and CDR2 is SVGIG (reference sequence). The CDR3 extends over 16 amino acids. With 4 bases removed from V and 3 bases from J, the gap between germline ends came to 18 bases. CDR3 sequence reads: CAWNLFGGGANEKLFF. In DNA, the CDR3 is TGTGCCTGGAATCTCTTCGGCGGCGGGGCTAATGAAAAACTGTTTTTT.

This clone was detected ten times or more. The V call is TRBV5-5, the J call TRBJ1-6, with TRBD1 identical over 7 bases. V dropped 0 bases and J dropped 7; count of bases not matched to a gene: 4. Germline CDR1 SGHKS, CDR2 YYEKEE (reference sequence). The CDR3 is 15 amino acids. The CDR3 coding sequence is TGTGCCAGCAGCTTGGTAGCAGGGGGAAATTCACCCCTCCACTTT. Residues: CASSLVAGGNSPLHF.

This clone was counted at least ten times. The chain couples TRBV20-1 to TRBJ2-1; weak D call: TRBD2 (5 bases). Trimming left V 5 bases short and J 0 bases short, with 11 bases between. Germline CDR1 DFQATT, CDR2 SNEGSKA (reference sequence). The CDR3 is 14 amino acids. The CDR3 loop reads CSAHGESSYNEQFF. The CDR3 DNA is TGCAGTGCTCACGGGGAAAGCTCCTACAATGAGCAGTTCTTC.

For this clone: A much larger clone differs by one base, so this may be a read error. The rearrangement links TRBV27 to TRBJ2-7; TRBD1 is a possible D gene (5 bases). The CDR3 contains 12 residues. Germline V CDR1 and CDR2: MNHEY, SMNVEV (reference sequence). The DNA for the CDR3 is TGTGCTAGCTCCCCAGTTCAGGGCGAGCAGTGCTTC. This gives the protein CASSPVQGEQCF.

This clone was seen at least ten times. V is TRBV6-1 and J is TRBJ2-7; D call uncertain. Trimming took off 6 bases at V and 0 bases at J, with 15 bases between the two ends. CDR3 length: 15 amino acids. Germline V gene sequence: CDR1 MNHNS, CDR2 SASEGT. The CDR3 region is CASRSRPLNSYEQYF. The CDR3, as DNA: TGTGCCAGCAGATCCCGACCACTGAACTCCTACGAGCAGTACTTC.

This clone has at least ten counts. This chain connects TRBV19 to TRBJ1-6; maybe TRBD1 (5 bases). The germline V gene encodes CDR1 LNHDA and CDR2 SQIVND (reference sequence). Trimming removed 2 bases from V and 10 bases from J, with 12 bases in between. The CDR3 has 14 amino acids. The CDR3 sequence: CASSIRGARSPLHF. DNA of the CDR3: TGTGCCAGTAGTATACGAGGGGCAAGGTCACCCCTCCACTTT.

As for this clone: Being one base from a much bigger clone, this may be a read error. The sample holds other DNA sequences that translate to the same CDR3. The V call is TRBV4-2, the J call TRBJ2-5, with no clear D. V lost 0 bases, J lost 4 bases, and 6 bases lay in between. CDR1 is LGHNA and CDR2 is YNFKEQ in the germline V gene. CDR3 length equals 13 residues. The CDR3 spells CASSQDEAETQYF. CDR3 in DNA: TGTGCCAGCAGCCAAGATGAGGCAGAGACCCAGTACTTC.

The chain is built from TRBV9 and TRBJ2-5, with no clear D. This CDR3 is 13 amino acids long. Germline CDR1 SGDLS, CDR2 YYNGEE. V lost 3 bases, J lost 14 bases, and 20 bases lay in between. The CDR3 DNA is TGTGCCAGCAGCGGAACCCATAATTCTCCCCTTTACTTC. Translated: CASSGTHNSPLYF. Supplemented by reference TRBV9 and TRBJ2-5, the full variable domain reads DSGVTQTPKHLITATGQRVTLRCSPRSGDLSVYWYQQSLDQGLQFLIQYYNGEERAKGNILERFSAQQFPDLHSELNLSSLELGDSALYFCASSGTHNSPLYFGPGTRLLVL.

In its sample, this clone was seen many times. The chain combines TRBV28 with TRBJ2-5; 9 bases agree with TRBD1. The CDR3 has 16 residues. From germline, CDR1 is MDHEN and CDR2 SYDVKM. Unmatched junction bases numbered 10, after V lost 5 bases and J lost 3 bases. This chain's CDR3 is CASSRKTGGWKETQYF. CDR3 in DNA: TGTGCCAGCAGTAGGAAGACAGGGGGGTGGAAAGAGACCCAGTACTTC.

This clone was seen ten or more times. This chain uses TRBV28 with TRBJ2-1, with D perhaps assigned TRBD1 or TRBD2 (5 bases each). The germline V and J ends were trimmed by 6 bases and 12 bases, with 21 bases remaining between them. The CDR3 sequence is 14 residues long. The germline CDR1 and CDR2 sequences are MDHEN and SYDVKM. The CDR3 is CASRANSGTPWQFF. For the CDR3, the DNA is TGTGCCAGCAGGGCTAACTCGGGGACCCCCTGGCAGTTCTTC.

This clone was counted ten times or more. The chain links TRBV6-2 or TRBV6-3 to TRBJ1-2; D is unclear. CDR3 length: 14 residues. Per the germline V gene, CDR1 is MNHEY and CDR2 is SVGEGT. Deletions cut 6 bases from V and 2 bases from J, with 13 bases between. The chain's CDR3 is CASSPDSSNYGYTF. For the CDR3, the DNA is TGTGCCAGCAGCCCGGACTCTTCGAACTATGGCTACACCTTC.

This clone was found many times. The CDR3 sequence: CASSLGNRGTYGYTF. In nucleotides, the CDR3 is TGTGCCAGCAGTTTGGGAAACAGGGGAACCTATGGCTACACCTTC. The gene calls are TRBV27 and TRBJ1-2; 7 nucleotides match TRBD1. The V segment lost 3 bases and the J segment 4 bases; nucleotides outside the gene matches: 8. Germline assignment: CDR1 MNHEY and CDR2 SMNVEV (reference sequence). This CDR3 is 15 amino acids long.

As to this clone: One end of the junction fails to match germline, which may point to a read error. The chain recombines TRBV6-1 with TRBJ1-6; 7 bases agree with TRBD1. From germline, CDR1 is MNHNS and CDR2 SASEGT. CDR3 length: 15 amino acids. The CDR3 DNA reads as TGTGCCAGCAGTGCACAACAGGGGCGAAATTCACCCCTACAATTT. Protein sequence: CASSAQQGRNSPLQF.

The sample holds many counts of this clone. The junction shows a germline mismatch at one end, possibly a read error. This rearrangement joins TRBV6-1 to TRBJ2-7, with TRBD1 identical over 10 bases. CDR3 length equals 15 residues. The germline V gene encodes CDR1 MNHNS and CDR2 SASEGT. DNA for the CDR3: TGTGCCAGCAGTTTAGGGGTGGGGGGACAGGGGAGTTCACACTTC. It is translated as CASSLGVGGQGSSHF.

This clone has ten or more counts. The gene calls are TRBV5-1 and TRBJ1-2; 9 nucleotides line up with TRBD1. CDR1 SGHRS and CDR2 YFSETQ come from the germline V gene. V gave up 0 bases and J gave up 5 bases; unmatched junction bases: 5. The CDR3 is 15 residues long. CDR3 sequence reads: CASSLAPGQGYGYTF. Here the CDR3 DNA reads TGCGCCAGCAGCTTGGCTCCCGGACAGGGGTATGGCTACACCTTC. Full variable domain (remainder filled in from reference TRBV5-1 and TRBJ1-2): KAGVTQTPRYLIKTRGQQVTLSCSPISGHRSVSWYQQTPGQGLQFLFEYFSETQRNKGNFPGRFSGRQFSNSRSEMNVSTLELGDSALYLCASSLAPGQGYGYTFGSGTRLTVV.

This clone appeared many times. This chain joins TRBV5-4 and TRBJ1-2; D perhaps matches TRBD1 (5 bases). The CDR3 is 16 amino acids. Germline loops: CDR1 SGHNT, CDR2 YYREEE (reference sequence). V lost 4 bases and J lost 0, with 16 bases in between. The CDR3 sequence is CASSPLGGGANYGYTF. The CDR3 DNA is TGTGCCAGCAGCCCCCTAGGTGGGGGTGCTAACTATGGCTACACCTTC.

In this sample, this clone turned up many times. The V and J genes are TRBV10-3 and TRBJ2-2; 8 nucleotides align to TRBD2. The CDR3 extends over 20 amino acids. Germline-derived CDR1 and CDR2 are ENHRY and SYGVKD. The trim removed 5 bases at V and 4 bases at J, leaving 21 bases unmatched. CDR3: CAISFRIGPPGLASTGELFF. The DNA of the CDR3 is TGTGCCATCAGTTTCAGGATAGGGCCGCCCGGACTAGCTTCCACCGGGGAGCTGTTTTTT.

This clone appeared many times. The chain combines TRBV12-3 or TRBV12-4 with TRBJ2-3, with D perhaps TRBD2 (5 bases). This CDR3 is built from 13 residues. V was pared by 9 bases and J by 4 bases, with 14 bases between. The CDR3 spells CASRREGSDTQYF. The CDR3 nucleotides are TGTGCCAGTCGTCGGGAAGGTTCAGATACGCAGTATTTT.

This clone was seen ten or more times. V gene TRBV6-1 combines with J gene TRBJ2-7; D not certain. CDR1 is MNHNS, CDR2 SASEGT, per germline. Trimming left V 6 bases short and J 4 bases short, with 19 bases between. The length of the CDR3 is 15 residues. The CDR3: CASSPYVGPFYEQYF. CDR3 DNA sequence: TGTGCCAGCAGCCCCTACGTTGGCCCTTTTTACGAGCAGTACTTC.

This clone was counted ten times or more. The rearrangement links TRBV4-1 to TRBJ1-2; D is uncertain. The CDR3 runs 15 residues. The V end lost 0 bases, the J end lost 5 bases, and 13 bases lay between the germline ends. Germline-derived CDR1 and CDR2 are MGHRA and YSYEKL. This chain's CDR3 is CASSQEGSGWYGYTF. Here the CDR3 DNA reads TGCGCCAGCAGCCAAGAGGGGTCAGGATGGTATGGCTACACCTTC.

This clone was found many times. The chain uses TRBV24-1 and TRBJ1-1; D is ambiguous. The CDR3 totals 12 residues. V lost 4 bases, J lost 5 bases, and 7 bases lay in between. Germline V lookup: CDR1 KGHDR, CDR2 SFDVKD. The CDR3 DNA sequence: TGTGCCACCAGTGACATAGGGACTGAAGCTTTCTTT. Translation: CATSDIGTEAFF.

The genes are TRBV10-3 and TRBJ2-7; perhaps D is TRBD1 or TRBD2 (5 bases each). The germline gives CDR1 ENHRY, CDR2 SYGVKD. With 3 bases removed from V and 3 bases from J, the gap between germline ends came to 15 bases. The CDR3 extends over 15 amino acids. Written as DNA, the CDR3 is TGTGCCATCAGTGAAGGCGACGGGACCAGCTACGAGCAGTACTTC. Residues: CAISEGDGTSYEQYF.

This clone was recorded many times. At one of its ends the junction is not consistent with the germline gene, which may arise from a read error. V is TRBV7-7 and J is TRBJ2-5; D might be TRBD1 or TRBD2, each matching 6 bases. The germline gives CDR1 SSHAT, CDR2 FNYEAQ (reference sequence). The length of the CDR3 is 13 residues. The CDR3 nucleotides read TGTGCTAGCAGGGGACTCCCCCAAGAGACCCAGTACTTC. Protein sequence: CASRGLPQETQYF.

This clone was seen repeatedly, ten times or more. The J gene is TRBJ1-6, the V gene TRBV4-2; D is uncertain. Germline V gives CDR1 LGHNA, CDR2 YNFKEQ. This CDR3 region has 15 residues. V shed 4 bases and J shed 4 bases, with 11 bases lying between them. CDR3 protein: CASSPRALYNSPLHF. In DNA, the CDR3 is TGTGCCAGCAGCCCCCGGGCCCTTTATAATTCACCCCTCCACTTT.

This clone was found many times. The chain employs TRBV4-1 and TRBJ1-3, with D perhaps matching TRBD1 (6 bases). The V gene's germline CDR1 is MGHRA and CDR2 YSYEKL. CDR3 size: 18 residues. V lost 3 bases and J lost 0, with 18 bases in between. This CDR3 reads CASSHPRGNDSSGNTIYF. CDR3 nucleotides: TGCGCCAGCAGCCATCCTAGGGGGAACGATAGCTCTGGAAACACCATATATTTT.